This TCR beta chain was documented in a study of cytomegalovirus exposure and HLA in healthy donors. At the level of the study: A prior analysis found 100 million to 140 million unique TCR beta sequences from around 180 million T cells.

A note on this clone: Its target is unknown.

General study results and limits: At a 0.05 false discovery rate, a later analysis found over 15,000 TCR beta sequences to be associated with HLA alleles. Associated with cytomegalovirus, according to the listing, were approximately 160 TCR beta chains.

The PCR made use of 60 Vbeta and 13 Jbeta primers. Original processing notes: Later work found 80 million or so unique TCR beta chains, with 9.5 million to 12 million shared. Profiling relied on immunoSEQ multiplex PCR, and the TCRdb table lists in-frame clones only, not all of them. V, J and clone size derive from that table, while D and trimming were established from the DNA sequence. The table includes over 110,000 clones, over 75% detected once. The source is a male donor in good health and CMV-seronegative. Sequencing was done on a sample of PBMCs.

The CDR3 here is CASSSRAGANVLTF. For the CDR3, the DNA is TGTGCCAGCAGCTCCAGGGCTGGGGCCAACGTCCTGACTTTC. This rearrangement joins TRBV5-8 to TRBJ2-6; TRBD1 is a possible D gene (5 bases). The CDR3 has 14 residues. V was trimmed by 3 bases and J by 2 bases, leaving 6 bases between them. In germline, CDR1 is SGHTS, CDR2 YDEGEE.